Listed below are T cell receptor beta chains from one sample, sequenced in a study of blood T cell repertoires in COVID-19. The assay was immunoSEQ multiplex PCR, and TCRdb's table has in-frame clones only and misses some. The profile shows around 360,000 clones, more than 75% of them singletons. Input material: peripheral blood. The receptors here all came from a woman younger than 45 with COVID-19, enrolled during active disease. The CDR3 runs from the conserved cysteine through the conserved F or W.

J gene | V gene | CDR3 protein
TRBJ2-2 | TRBV19 | CASSIRVLGTGELFF
TRBJ2-7 | TRBV18 | CASSETGPIYEQYF
TRBJ2-7 | TRBV2 | CASSRLAGAYEQYF
TRBJ1-2 | TRBV7-2 | CASSLGGQGNGYTF
TRBJ2-7 | TRBV30 | CAWSQTRDRAYEQYF
TRBJ2-1 | TRBV18 | CASSRIIQGLDEQFF
TRBJ2-5 | TRBV4-3 | CASSQDVLARETQYF
TRBJ2-1 | TRBV15 | CATSRDRGSYNEQFF
TRBJ1-1 | TRBV4-3 | CASSHVGGGFSEAFF
TRBJ1-6 | TRBV19 | CASSMPGQHNSPLHF